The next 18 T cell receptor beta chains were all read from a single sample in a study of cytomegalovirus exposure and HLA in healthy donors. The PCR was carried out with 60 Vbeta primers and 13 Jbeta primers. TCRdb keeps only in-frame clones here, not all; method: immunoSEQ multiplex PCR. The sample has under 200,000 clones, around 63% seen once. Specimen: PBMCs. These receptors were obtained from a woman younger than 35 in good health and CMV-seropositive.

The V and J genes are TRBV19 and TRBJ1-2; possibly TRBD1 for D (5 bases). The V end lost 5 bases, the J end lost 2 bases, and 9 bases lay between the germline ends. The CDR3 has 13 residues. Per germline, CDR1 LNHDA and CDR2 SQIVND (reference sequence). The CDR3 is CASSPGPNYGYTF. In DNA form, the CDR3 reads TGTGCCAGTAGTCCAGGGCCAAACTATGGCTACACCTTC.

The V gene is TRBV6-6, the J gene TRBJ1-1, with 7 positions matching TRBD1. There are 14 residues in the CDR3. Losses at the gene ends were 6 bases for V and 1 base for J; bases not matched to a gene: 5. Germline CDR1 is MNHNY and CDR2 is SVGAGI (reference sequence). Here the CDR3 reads CASRARQGNTEAFF. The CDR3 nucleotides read TGTGCCAGCAGGGCCAGACAGGGGAACACTGAAGCTTTCTTT.

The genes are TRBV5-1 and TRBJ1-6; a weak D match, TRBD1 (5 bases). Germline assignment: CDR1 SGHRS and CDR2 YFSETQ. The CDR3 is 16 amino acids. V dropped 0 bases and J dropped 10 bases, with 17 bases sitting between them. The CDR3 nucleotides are TGCGCCAGCAGCTTGGCCGGGAGGGGTGTGGGGTCACCCCTCCACTTT. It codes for CASSLAGRGVGSPLHF. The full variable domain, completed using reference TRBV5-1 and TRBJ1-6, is KAGVTQTPRYLIKTRGQQVTLSCSPISGHRSVSWYQQTPGQGLQFLFEYFSETQRNKGNFPGRFSGRQFSNSRSEMNVSTLELGDSALYLCASSLAGRGVGSPLHFGNGTRLTVT.

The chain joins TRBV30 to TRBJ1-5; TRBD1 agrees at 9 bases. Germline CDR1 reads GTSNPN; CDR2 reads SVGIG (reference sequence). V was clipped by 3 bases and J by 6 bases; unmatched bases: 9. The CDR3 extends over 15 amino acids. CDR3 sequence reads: CAWSGAGQGIQPQHF. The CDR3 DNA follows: TGTGCCTGGAGCGGGGCGGGACAGGGCATTCAGCCCCAGCATTTT. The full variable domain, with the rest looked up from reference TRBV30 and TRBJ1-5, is SQTIHQWPATLVQPVGSPLSLECTVEGTSNPNLYWYRQAAGRGLQLLFYSVGIGQISSEVPQNLSASRPQDRQFILSSKKLLLSDSGFYLCAWSGAGQGIQPQHFGDGTRLSIL.

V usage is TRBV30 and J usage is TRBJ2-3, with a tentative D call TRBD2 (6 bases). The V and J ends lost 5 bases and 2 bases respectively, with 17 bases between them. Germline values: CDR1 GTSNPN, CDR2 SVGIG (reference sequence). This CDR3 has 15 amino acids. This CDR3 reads CAWGWGGLYTDTQYF. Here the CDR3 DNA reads TGTGCCTGGGGCTGGGGAGGACTATACACAGATACGCAGTATTTT.

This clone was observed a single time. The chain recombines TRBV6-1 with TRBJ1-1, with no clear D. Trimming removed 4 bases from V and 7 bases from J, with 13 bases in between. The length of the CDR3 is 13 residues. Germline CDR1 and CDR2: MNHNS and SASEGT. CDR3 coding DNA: TGTGCCAGCAGTGTAAGCATTAGCGTTGAAGCTTTCTTT. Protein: CASSVSISVEAFF.

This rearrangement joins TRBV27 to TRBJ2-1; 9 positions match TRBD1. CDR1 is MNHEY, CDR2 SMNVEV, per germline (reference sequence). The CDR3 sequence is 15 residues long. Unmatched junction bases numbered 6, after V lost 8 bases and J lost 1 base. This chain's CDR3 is CASYGQGRSYNEQFF. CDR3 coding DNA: TGTGCCAGCTACGGACAGGGGCGATCCTACAATGAGCAGTTCTTC.

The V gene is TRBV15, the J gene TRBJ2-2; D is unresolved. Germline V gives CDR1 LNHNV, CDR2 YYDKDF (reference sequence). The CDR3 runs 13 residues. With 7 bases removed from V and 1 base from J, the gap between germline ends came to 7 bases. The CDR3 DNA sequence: TGTGCCACCACAGGTGGGAACACCGGGGAGCTGTTTTTT. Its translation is CATTGGNTGELFF.

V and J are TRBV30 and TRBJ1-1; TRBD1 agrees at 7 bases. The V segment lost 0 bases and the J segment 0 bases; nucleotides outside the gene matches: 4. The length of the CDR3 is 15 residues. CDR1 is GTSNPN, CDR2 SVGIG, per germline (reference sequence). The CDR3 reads CAWSVLDRMNTEAFF. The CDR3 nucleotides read TGTGCCTGGAGTGTTTTGGACAGGATGAACACTGAAGCTTTCTTT.

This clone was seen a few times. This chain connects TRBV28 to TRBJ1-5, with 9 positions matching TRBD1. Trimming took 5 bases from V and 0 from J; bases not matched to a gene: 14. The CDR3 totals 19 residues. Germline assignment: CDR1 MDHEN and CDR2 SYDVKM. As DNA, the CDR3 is TGTGCCAGCAGTCCCGGGACAGGGATTCCTAGATATAGCAATCAGCCCCAGCATTTT. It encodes CASSPGTGIPRYSNQPQHF.

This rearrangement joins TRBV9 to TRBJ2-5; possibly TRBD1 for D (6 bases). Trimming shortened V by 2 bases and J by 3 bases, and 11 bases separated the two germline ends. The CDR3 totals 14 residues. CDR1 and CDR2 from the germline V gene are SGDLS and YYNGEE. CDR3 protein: CASSVDSFKETQYF. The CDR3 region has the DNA TGTGCCAGCAGCGTGGACAGCTTCAAAGAGACCCAGTACTTC.

Written as DNA, the CDR3 is TGTGCCTGGAGTGTACAGGGGGCCGATGAAGCTTTCTTT. Amino acid sequence: CAWSVQGADEAFF. The V gene is TRBV30, the J gene TRBJ1-1; 9 bases agree with TRBD1. Germline loops: CDR1 GTSNPN, CDR2 SVGIG (reference sequence). V shed 0 bases, J shed 7 bases, and the junction held 3 bases outside the gene matches. CDR3 length: 13 amino acids.

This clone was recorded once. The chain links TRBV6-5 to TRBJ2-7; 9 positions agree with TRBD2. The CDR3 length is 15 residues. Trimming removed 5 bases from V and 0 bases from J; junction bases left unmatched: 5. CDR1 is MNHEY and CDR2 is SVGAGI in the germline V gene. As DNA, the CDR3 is TGTGCCAGCAGTACATATAGCGGGAGCTCCTACGAGCAGTACTTC. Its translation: CASSTYSGSSYEQYF.

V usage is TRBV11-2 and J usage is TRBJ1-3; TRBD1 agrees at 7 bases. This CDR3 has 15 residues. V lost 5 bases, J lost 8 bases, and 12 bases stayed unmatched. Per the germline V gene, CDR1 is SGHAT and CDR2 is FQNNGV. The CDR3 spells CASSRSGGEGDTIYF. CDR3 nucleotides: TGTGCCAGCAGCCGCTCAGGGGGAGAAGGGGACACCATATATTTT.

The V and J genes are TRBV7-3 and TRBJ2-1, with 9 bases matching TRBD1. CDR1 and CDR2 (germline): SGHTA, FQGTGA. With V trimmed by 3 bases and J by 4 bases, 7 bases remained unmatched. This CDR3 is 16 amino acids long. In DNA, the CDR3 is TGTGCCAGCAGCTTTTTACAGGGGGCGGGGTACAATGAGCAGTTCTTC. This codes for CASSFLQGAGYNEQFF.

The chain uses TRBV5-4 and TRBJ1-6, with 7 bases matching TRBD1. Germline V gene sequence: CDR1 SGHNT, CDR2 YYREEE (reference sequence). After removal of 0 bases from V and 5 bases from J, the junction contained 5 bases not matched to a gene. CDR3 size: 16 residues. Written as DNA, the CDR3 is TGTGCCAGCAGCTTGGGGGGACAGACTAATAATTCACCCCTCCACTTT. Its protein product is CASSLGGQTNNSPLHF. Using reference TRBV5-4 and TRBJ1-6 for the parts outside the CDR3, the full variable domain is ETGVTQSPTHLIKTRGQQVTLRCSSQSGHNTVSWYQQALGQGPQFIFQYYREEENGRGNFPPRFSGLQFPNYSSELNVNALELDDSALYLCASSLGGQTNNSPLHFGNGTRLTVT.

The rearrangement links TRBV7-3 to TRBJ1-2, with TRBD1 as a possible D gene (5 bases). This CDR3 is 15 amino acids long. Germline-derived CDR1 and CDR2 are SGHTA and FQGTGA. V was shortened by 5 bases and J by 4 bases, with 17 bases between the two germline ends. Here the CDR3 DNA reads TGTGCCAGCAGCCCACAGGCGGGCGGGGTCTATGGCTACACCTTC. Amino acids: CASSPQAGGVYGYTF. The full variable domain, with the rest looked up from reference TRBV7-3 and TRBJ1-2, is GAGVSQTPSNKVTEKGKYVELRCDPISGHTALYWYRQSLGQGPEFLIYFQGTGAADDSGLPNDRFFAVRPEGSVSTLKIQRTERGDSAVYLCASSPQAGGVYGYTFGSGTRLTVV.

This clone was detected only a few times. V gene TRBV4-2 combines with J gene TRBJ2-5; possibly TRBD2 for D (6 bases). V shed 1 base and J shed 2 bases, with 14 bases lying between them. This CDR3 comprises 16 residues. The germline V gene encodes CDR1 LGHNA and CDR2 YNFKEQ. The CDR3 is CASSQVQGGYQETQYF. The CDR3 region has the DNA TGTGCCAGCAGCCAAGTCCAAGGAGGGTATCAAGAGACCCAGTACTTC.